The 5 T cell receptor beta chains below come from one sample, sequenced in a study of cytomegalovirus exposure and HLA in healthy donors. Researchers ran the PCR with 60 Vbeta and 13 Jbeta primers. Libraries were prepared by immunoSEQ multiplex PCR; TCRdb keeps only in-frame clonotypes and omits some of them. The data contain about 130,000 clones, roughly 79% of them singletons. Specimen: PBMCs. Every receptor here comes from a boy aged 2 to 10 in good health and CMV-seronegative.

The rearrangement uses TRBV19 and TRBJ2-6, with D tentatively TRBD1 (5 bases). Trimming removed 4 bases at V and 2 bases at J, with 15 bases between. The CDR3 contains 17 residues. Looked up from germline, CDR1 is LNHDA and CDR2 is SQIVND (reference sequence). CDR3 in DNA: TGTGCCAGTAGTACTACGGTATCAGGGACTGGGGCCAACGTCCTGACTTTC. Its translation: CASSTTVSGTGANVLTF.

Here the CDR3 reads CASSPFSGDGAYNEQFF. The CDR3 DNA reads as TGTGCCAGCTCACCTTTCTCGGGGGACGGAGCCTACAATGAGCAGTTCTTC. J is TRBJ2-1 and V is TRBV18; D is perhaps TRBD2 (6 bases). Trimming removed 3 bases at V and 2 bases at J, with 17 bases between. Germline V gene lookup returns CDR1 KGHSH and CDR2 LQKENI. This CDR3 is 17 amino acids long. Complete variable domain (other parts from reference TRBV18 and TRBJ2-1): NAGVMQNPRHLVRRRGQEARLRCSPMKGHSHVYWYRQLPEEGLKFMVYLQKENIIDESGMPKERFSAEFPKEGPSILRIQQVVRGDSAAYFCASSPFSGDGAYNEQFFGPGTRLTVL.

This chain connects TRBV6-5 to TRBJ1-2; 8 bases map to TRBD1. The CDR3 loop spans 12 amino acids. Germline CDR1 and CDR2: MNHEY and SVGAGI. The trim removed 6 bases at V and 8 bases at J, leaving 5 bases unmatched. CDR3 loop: CASSLDRGGYTF. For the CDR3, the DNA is TGTGCCAGCAGCCTCGACAGGGGCGGCTACACCTTC.

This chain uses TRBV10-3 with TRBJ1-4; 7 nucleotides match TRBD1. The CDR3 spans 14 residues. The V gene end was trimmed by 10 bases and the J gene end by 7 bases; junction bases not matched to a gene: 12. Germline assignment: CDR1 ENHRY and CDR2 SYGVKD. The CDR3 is CATRDETGSEKLFF. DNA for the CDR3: TGTGCCACCCGAGATGAGACAGGGTCTGAAAAACTGTTTTTT.

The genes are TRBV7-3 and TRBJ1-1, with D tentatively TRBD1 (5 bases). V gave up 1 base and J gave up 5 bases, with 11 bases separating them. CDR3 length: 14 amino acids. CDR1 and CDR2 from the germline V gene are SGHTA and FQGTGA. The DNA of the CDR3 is TGTGCCAGCAGCTTAAATGGGGGGGTAACTGAAGCTTTCTTT. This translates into CASSLNGGVTEAFF. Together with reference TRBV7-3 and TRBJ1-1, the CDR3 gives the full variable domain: GAGVSQTPSNKVTEKGKYVELRCDPISGHTALYWYRQSLGQGPEFLIYFQGTGAADDSGLPNDRFFAVRPEGSVSTLKIQRTERGDSAVYLCASSLNGGVTEAFFGQGTRLTVV.